The 17 T cell receptor beta chains below all came from one sample that was sequenced in a study of identical twins. A single record per CDR3 protein comes from TCRdb applying MiXCR to the 5' RACE reads. Here the sample spans about 1.7 million distinct CDR3 sequences, about 30% being singletons. Material for sequencing was cord blood. The receptors derive from a newborn girl in good health.

The chain recombines TRBV3-1 with TRBJ1-1, with 8 bases lining up with TRBD1. After removal of 4 bases from V and 2 bases from J, the junction contained 15 bases not matched to a gene. The CDR3 is 18 residues long. Germline V gives CDR1 LGHDT, CDR2 YNNKEL (reference sequence). The CDR3 DNA sequence: TGTGCCAGCAGCCGAACTTTAGTGGCGACAGGGGCAAACACTGAAGCTTTCTTT. Translating it yields CASSRTLVATGANTEAFF. Using reference TRBV3-1 and TRBJ1-1 for the parts outside the CDR3, the full variable domain is DTAVSQTPKYLVTQMGNDKSIKCEQNLGHDTMYWYKQDSKKFLKIMFSYNNKELIINETVPNRFSPKSPDKAHLNLHINSLELGDSAVYFCASSRTLVATGANTEAFFGQGTRLTVV.

This clonotype appeared a few times. The chain employs TRBV11-2 and TRBJ2-1; 8 bases agree with TRBD2. Germline-derived CDR1 and CDR2 are SGHAT and FQNNGV. This CDR3 spans 15 amino acids. Germline trimming cut 0 bases from V and 10 bases from J; bases unmatched to any gene: 8. The DNA of the CDR3 is TGTGCCAGCAGCTTAGAGGTCGTAGCGGGGAACGAGCAGTTCTTC. Protein product: CASSLEVVAGNEQFF.

The J gene is TRBJ2-7, the V gene TRBV5-1; 7 bases line up with TRBD1. CDR1 and CDR2 (germline): SGHRS, YFSETQ. V shed 3 bases and J 0 bases; nucleotides not matched to a gene: 9. This CDR3 has 16 amino acids. CDR3 DNA sequence: TGCGCCAGCAGCTCGATTTCCGGGACAGTCTCCTACGAGCAGTACTTC. This gives the protein CASSSISGTVSYEQYF.

The gene calls are TRBV20-1 and TRBJ2-3, with D tentatively TRBD2 (6 bases). Trimming pared 0 bases from V and 0 bases from J, leaving 16 bases between. The CDR3 is 17 amino acids. Per the germline V gene, CDR1 is DFQATT and CDR2 is SNEGSKA (reference sequence). The CDR3 reads CSAREGMISGSTDTQYF. The CDR3 DNA follows: TGCAGTGCTAGAGAGGGGATGATTAGCGGCAGCACAGATACGCAGTATTTT.

The chain is built from TRBV6-2 or TRBV6-3 and TRBJ2-5; D is undetermined. The CDR3 has 11 amino acids. Germline CDR1 is MNHEY and CDR2 is SVGEGT. Deletions cut 6 bases from V and 11 bases from J, with 13 bases between. The CDR3 sequence is CASRVGNEQYF. The CDR3 DNA is TGTGCCAGCAGGGTAGGAAATGAGCAGTACTTC.

This clonotype was recorded once. This may stem from a read error, because a much larger clone lies one nucleotide away. The V gene is TRBV12-3 or TRBV12-4, the J gene TRBJ2-1; possibly TRBD1 for D (6 bases). The CDR3 sequence is 15 residues long. Trimming left V 6 bases short and J 10 bases short, with 22 bases between. CDR3 residues: CASSARTGTPYEQFF. CDR3 nucleotides: TGTGCCAGCAGCGCAAGAACCGGGACACCCTACGAGCAGTTCTTC.

The chain couples TRBV20-1 to TRBJ2-7, with D possibly TRBD2 on 6 matching bases. V lost 4 bases, J lost 4 bases, and 11 bases lay in between. This CDR3 is built from 12 residues. Germline CDR1 is DFQATT and CDR2 is SNEGSKA (reference sequence). CDR3 in amino acids: CSAIRAGYEQYF. The CDR3 DNA is TGCAGTGCTATCCGGGCGGGATACGAGCAGTACTTC.

V is TRBV6-2 or TRBV6-3 and J is TRBJ1-2; D is undetermined. CDR3 size: 12 residues. The V end lost 6 bases, the J end lost 5 bases, and 10 bases lay between the germline ends. Germline values: CDR1 MNHEY, CDR2 SVGEGT. CDR3 coding DNA: TGTGCCAGCAGCGGGTTTTCGTATGGCTACACCTTC. Protein: CASSGFSYGYTF.

This clonotype came up many times. V gene TRBV6-5 combines with J gene TRBJ2-7, with D maybe TRBD2 (6 bases). The CDR3 is 14 residues long. Between the trimmed V and J ends, which lost 2 bases and 5 bases, there was a span of 13 bases. Germline V lookup: CDR1 MNHEY, CDR2 SVGAGI. CDR3 in amino acids: CASSYRGLPNEQYF. The CDR3, as DNA: TGTGCCAGCAGTTACCGTGGACTACCCAACGAGCAGTACTTC.

This clonotype came up many times. The J gene is TRBJ2-4, the V gene TRBV20-1, with D hard to call. Trimming removed 0 bases at V and 0 bases at J, with 6 bases between. Looked up from germline, CDR1 is DFQATT and CDR2 is SNEGSKA (reference sequence). CDR3 length equals 14 residues. CDR3: CSAREVLAKNIQYF. The CDR3, as DNA: TGCAGTGCTAGAGAGGTTCTAGCCAAAAACATTCAGTACTTC.

This clonotype was counted a few times. CDR3 in DNA: TGTGCCAGCAGCCTGACAGGGGGTTTTGGCAATCAGCCCCAGCATTTT. This sequence encodes CASSLTGGFGNQPQHF. The chain recombines TRBV27 with TRBJ1-5; 9 bases map to TRBD1. Trimming at V came to 6 bases and at J to 2 bases, leaving 8 bases not matched to a gene. This CDR3 has 16 amino acids. Per the germline V gene, CDR1 is MNHEY and CDR2 is SMNVEV (reference sequence).

This clonotype showed up just a few times. The gene calls are TRBV11-2 and TRBJ2-7; TRBD2 aligns across 11 bases. The CDR3 contains 19 residues. Losses at the gene ends were 3 bases for V and 6 bases for J; bases not matched to a gene: 19. Germline CDR1 and CDR2: SGHAT and FQNNGV. CDR3 DNA sequence: TGTGCCAGCAGCTTGGTAGTGTTAGCGGGAGGGCCACATATCTTCGAGCAGTACTTC. The encoded protein is CASSLVVLAGGPHIFEQYF. Full variable domain (rest looked up from reference TRBV11-2 and TRBJ2-7): EAGVAQSPRYKIIEKRQSVAFWCNPISGHATLYWYQQILGQGPKLLIQFQNNGVVDDSQLPKDRFSAERLKGVDSTLKIQPAKLEDSAVYLCASSLVVLAGGPHIFEQYFGPGTRLTVT.

This clonotype has only a few counts. The rearrangement joins TRBV13 to TRBJ1-2; 7 positions match TRBD1. V lost 5 bases, J lost 0 bases, and 6 bases stayed unmatched. The CDR3 runs to 15 residues. Germline CDR1 and CDR2: PRHDT and FYEKMQ (reference sequence). CDR3 nucleotide sequence: TGTGCCAGCAGCCGTACAGGGGCCACTAACTATGGCTACACCTTC. Amino acids: CASSRTGATNYGYTF.

The V gene is TRBV29-1, the J gene TRBJ1-1; TRBD1 matches at 9 bases. V lost 6 bases, J lost 5 bases, and 7 bases stayed unmatched. Germline V gives CDR1 SQVTM, CDR2 ANQGSEA. The CDR3 sequence is 13 residues long. CDR3 coding DNA: TGCAGCGTCGACCCACAGGGGGCAACTGAAGCTTTCTTT. Translated: CSVDPQGATEAFF. Full variable domain (rest looked up from reference TRBV29-1 and TRBJ1-1): SAVISQKPSRDICQRGTSLTIQCQVDSQVTMMFWYRQQPGQSLTLIATANQGSEATYESGFVIDKFPISRPNLTFSTLTVSNMSPEDSSIYLCSVDPQGATEAFFGQGTRLTVV.

This chain joins TRBV20-1 and TRBJ2-7; the D is unclear. The V end lost 3 bases, the J end lost 2 bases, and 8 bases lay between the germline ends. The CDR3 length is 12 residues. Germline assignment: CDR1 DFQATT and CDR2 SNEGSKA (reference sequence). The CDR3 protein is CSASTRPYEQYF. CDR3 DNA: TGCAGTGCTAGTACGCGCCCCTACGAGCAGTACTTC.

The rearrangement links TRBV12-3 or TRBV12-4 to TRBJ2-3, with 14 bases matching TRBD2. Losses at the gene ends were 3 bases for V and 5 bases for J; bases not matched to a gene: 4. This CDR3 contains 16 residues. The CDR3: CASSLTSGGVGDTQYF. As DNA, the CDR3 is TGTGCCAGCAGTTTGACTAGCGGGGGGGTAGGAGATACGCAGTATTTT.

This clonotype was detected only a few times. V gene TRBV28 combines with J gene TRBJ2-7, with 8 bases aligning to TRBD2. TRBJ2-5 matches the DNA end more closely, so the J call is doubtful. The length of the CDR3 is 15 residues. Looked up from germline, CDR1 is MDHEN and CDR2 is SYDVKM. The CDR3 spells CASSLGSSGLETQYF. Here the CDR3 DNA reads TGTGCCAGCAGTTTGGGGTCTAGCGGGCTAGAGACCCAGTACTTC.